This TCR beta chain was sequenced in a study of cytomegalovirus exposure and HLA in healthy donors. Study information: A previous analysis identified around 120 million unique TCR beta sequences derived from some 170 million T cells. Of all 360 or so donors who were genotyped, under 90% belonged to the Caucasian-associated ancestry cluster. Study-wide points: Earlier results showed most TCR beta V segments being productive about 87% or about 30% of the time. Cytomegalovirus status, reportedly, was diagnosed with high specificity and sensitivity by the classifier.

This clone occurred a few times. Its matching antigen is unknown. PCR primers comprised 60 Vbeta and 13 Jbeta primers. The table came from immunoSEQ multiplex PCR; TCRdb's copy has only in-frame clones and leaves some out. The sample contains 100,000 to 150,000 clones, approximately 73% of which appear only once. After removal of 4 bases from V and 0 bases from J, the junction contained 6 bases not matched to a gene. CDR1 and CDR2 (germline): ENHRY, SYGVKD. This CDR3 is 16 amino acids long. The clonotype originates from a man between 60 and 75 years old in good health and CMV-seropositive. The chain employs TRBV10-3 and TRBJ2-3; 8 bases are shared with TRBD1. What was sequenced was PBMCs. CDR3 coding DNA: TGTGCCATCAGTGCGGGACAGGCCCTGAGCACAGATACGCAGTATTTT. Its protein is CAISAGQALSTDTQYF.